These T cell receptor beta chains were read from a single sample in a study of vaccination and CD4 T cells after COVID-19. Their antigen targets remain unknown. TCRdb re-called the PCR reads with MiXCR, one entry per CDR3 protein. The profile shows about 15,000 distinct CDR3 sequences, more than 65% of them singletons. The input for sequencing was CD4+ T cells from blood, cultured in vitro, taken after SARS-CoV-2 vaccination. These TCRs come from a human donor who received a COVID-19 vaccine. Each CDR3 is given without its conserved first and last residue. Only some rows state a clone size, as once, few, many or a class for expanded clones.

abundance	v_gene	j_gene	CDR3aa
.	TRBV20-1	TRBJ1-6	SARGRGLDSPLH
.	TRBV7-2	TRBJ1-4	ASSLAGDGNEKLF
few	TRBV2	TRBJ1-2	ASSAGQNSGYT
.	TRBV20-1	TRBJ1-1	SAGEQLEAF
.	TRBV30	TRBJ1-2	AWSVTWGAGYT
.	TRBV2	TRBJ1-6	ASRGDRGWGSPLH
.	TRBV12-3/TRBV12-4	TRBJ2-1	ASSLSGVRNEQF
large	TRBV15	TRBJ1-2	ATSRDLNNYGYT
.	TRBV11-3	TRBJ1-4	ASSLVAGGVEKLF
.	TRBV27	TRBJ1-5	ASSLLAYSNQPQH
.	TRBV6-5	TRBJ1-2	ASSYMSPRDYGYT
.	TRBV11-3	TRBJ2-2	ASSFRTSGGANTGELF
few	TRBV25-1	TRBJ1-1	ASSATGTFMGAF
.	TRBV30	TRBJ1-1	AWSVRTEMNTEAF
few	TRBV19	TRBJ1-2	ASSHPSGTGIYGYT
.	TRBV6-5	TRBJ1-6	ASSYSTGTANSPLH
.	TRBV2	TRBJ1-1	ASHLDVGANTEAF
.	TRBV6-1	TRBJ1-2	ASRSGTGGENYGYT
once	TRBV24-1	TRBJ2-5	ATGDGVVRETQY
.	TRBV5-1	TRBJ2-7	ASSLGQRTSYEQY
few	TRBV7-2	TRBJ2-3	ASSLAQNSDTQY
.	TRBV6-1	TRBJ1-6	ASRGDRDSPLH
.	TRBV6-1	TRBJ2-2	ASSPLGPGTGELF
medium-sized	TRBV2	TRBJ2-2	ASSDSSPGELF
.	TRBV15	TRBJ1-3	ATSNGRIGD
.	TRBV19	TRBJ2-5	ASSIGQPGETQY
.	TRBV7-6	TRBJ2-5	ASSRFVGDSGSETQY
once	TRBV21-1	TRBJ1-3	ASSPPFGAGNTIY
.	TRBV6-1	TRBJ1-2	ASSQTGIGYGYT
.	TRBV19	TRBJ1-5	ASSTPPGTGSPRAQH
.	TRBV15	TRBJ1-1	ATSRSKTNTEAF
.	TRBV19	TRBJ1-5	ASAWSNQPQH
few	TRBV6-1	TRBJ1-6	ASKPRAGQTSRSPLH
.	TRBV24-1	TRBJ2-1	ATSDATGDSYNEQF
.	TRBV7-9	TRBJ2-3	ASTVAGGTDTQY
.	TRBV20-1	TRBJ2-3	SAPRTGSTDTQY
once	TRBV2	TRBJ1-6	ASSEIQGNSPLH
.	TRBV12-3/TRBV12-4	TRBJ2-5	ASSFGGEETQY
.	TRBV25-1	TRBJ1-1	ASSEPGHRGTEAF
.	TRBV14	TRBJ1-3	ASSHLDRGNTIY
.	TRBV5-1	TRBJ2-5	ASSLPGLLQETQY
.	TRBV2	TRBJ1-2	ASSESPRANYGYT
.	TRBV2	TRBJ1-1	ASSDRAGDAEAF
.	TRBV30	TRBJ1-5	AWTKGGSNQPQH
.	TRBV5-1	TRBJ1-1	ASSFSGGARTEAF
.	TRBV5-1	TRBJ1-6	ASSLHRDPGGSPLH
.	TRBV7-3	TRBJ2-6	ASSSSWGAGANVLT
.	TRBV6-1	TRBJ2-1	ASTRTSGGYNEQF
.	TRBV6-5	TRBJ1-2	AISFGTGTYGYT
.	TRBV27	TRBJ1-2	ASSFNTGTGLVSGYT
.	TRBV20-1	TRBJ2-3	SARDSHTDTQY
.	TRBV15	TRBJ2-2	ATSREPRGMNTGELF
.	TRBV20-1	TRBJ1-1	SARDGGLDTEAF
.	TRBV27	TRBJ1-5	ASSSDRNQPQH